This TCR beta chain was captured by sequencing in a study of cytomegalovirus exposure and HLA in healthy donors. Whole-study results and caveats: When the data were analyzed later, several of the most significant clusters appeared to be linked to common viral pathogens. TCR beta chain V- and J-gene trimming was linked, in a later analysis, to a missense variant in DCLRE1C.

About this clone: The antigen remains undetermined.

While unrecorded immune exposures were likely, the donors were nominally healthy when sampled. The PCR employed 60 Vbeta primers together with 13 Jbeta primers. The table came from immunoSEQ multiplex PCR; TCRdb's copy has only in-frame clones and leaves some out. The repertoire table contains 55,000 to 65,000 clones. CDR3 length: 14 amino acids. The germline CDR1 and CDR2 sequences are SGHDT and YYEEEE. Germline trimming cut 2 bases from V and 4 bases from J; bases unmatched to any gene: 6. Sequences were obtained from PBMCs. This receptor was obtained from a woman aged 18-29 years in good health and CMV-seronegative. The V gene is TRBV5-6, the J gene TRBJ2-7; 7 nucleotides match TRBD2. The CDR3 region is CASSFAAGTYEQYF. The DNA for the CDR3 is TGTGCCAGCAGCTTCGCAGCGGGGACTTACGAGCAGTACTTC.